Below are 24 T cell receptor beta chains sequenced from a single sample in a study of T cells in Graves' hyperthyroidism and ophthalmopathy. RNA transcripts yielded amplified TCR beta CDR3 regions. First-round RT-PCR with HTBI primers amplified the TCR CDR3 region. Each CDR3 protein gets one entry after TCRdb re-called the multiplex PCR reads with MiXCR. The repertoire holds 660,000 or so distinct CDR3 sequences, with just under 45% as singletons. Sequencing was done on a sample of peripheral blood or thyroid tissue (not recorded which). The receptors were sampled from an adult man with Graves' disease, either hyperthyroidism or ophthalmopathy (not recorded which).

This clonotype appeared many times. The V call is TRBV7-2, the J call TRBJ1-1, with a possible D match to TRBD1 (6 bases). Germline assignment: CDR1 SGHTA and CDR2 FQGNSA. Trimming left V 6 bases short and J 2 bases short, with 16 bases between. CDR3 length: 15 residues. The CDR3 coding sequence is TGTGCCAGCAGTTTCAGGCCGGGACACAACACTGAAGCTTTCTTT. Translation: CASSFRPGHNTEAFF.

Only one count was recorded for this clonotype. The CDR3 loop reads CASSESWTYGYTF. For the CDR3, the DNA is TGCGCCAGCAGTGAGTCGTGGACCTATGGCTACACCTTC. The chain couples TRBV10-2 to TRBJ1-2, with no clear D. CDR3 length: 13 residues. V was shortened by 0 bases and J by 4 bases, with 6 bases between the two germline ends. Germline values: CDR1 WSHSY, CDR2 SAAADI.

This clonotype was detected a few times. V and J are TRBV2 and TRBJ1-2; possibly TRBD1 for D (5 bases). The CDR3 consists of 14 residues. CDR1 and CDR2 from the germline V gene are SNHLY and FYNNEI. Trimming removed 5 bases at V and 4 bases at J, with 14 bases between. The CDR3 sequence is CASSSQGGGYGYTF. CDR3 DNA sequence: TGTGCCAGCAGTTCCCAAGGCGGGGGCTATGGCTACACCTTC.

This clonotype was observed a handful of times. The J gene is TRBJ1-1, the V gene TRBV6-5; D call uncertain. CDR1 is MNHEY and CDR2 is SVGAGI in the germline V gene. V was clipped by 5 bases and J by 1 base, with 20 bases between them. This CDR3 region has 17 residues. The CDR3, as DNA: TGTGCCAGCAGTCCGATTGTATTGCGGGCAGGGAACACTGAAGCTTTCTTT. This encodes CASSPIVLRAGNTEAFF.

This clonotype came up once. The rearrangement links TRBV10-3 to TRBJ1-6, with TRBD1 identical over 7 bases. The CDR3 covers 16 residues. Losses at the gene ends were 4 bases for V and 14 bases for J; bases not matched to a gene: 17. The germline CDR1 and CDR2 sequences are ENHRY and SYGVKD. The CDR3 region is CAISVRDSDIYRALHF. Written as DNA, the CDR3 is TGTGCCATCAGTGTCCGGGACAGCGATATTTATCGGGCCCTCCACTTT.

The CDR3 DNA sequence: TGCAGCTTAACAGGGGGGGCCTACGAGCAGTACTTC. This translates into CSLTGGAYEQYF. The J gene is TRBJ2-7, the V gene TRBV29-1; maybe TRBD1 (8 bases). The V end lost 8 bases, the J end lost 2 bases, and 13 bases lay between the germline ends. CDR1 and CDR2 (germline): SQVTM, ANQGSEA. This CDR3 has 12 amino acids.

This clonotype was seen more than once but under ten times. V is TRBV20-1 and J is TRBJ1-3; a weak D match, TRBD1 (6 bases). V lost 5 bases and J lost 5, with 16 bases in between. This CDR3 spans 14 amino acids. CDR1 DFQATT and CDR2 SNEGSKA come from the germline V gene (reference sequence). DNA of the CDR3: TGCAGTGCTGGGAAACAGGGTTTAAGAAACACCATATATTTT. This encodes CSAGKQGLRNTIYF.

This clonotype was found a few times. This chain joins TRBV19 and TRBJ1-2; possibly TRBD1 for D (5 bases). V was shortened by 4 bases and J by 0 bases, with 15 bases between the two germline ends. Germline loops: CDR1 LNHDA, CDR2 SQIVND (reference sequence). The CDR3 covers 16 residues. The CDR3 loop is CASSTPGRSANYGYTF. The CDR3 nucleotides are TGTGCCAGTAGTACGCCGGGACGCAGCGCTAACTATGGCTACACCTTC.

On this clonotype itself: A much larger clone is a single base away; this may be a read error. J is TRBJ2-5 and V is TRBV29-1, with D perhaps matching TRBD2 (6 bases). V lost 1 base to trimming and J lost 3 bases, with 15 bases between them. This CDR3 has 15 amino acids. The germline gives CDR1 SQVTM, CDR2 ANQGSEA. CDR3 sequence (DNA): TGCAGCGTTGAAGGGGTCGGAGGGTGGGAAGAGACCCAGTACTTC. Its translation is CSVEGVGGWEETQYF.

Details on this clonotype: A read error may explain this, as a much larger clone is one base away. The chain couples TRBV11-1 to TRBJ1-2; D is unclear. V was shortened by 2 bases and J by 4 bases, with 14 bases between the two germline ends. CDR1 is SGHAT and CDR2 is FQDESV in the germline V gene (reference sequence). CDR3 length equals 15 residues. Here the CDR3 reads CASSLTEDHSYGYTF. Here the CDR3 DNA reads TGTGCCAGCAGCTTAACAGAAGACCATAGCTATGGCTACACCTTC. The full variable domain, its missing parts supplied by reference TRBV11-1 and TRBJ1-2, is EAEVAQSPRYKITEKSQAVAFWCDPISGHATLYWYRQILGQGPELLVQFQDESVVDDSQLPKDRFSAERLKGVDSTLKIQPAELGDSAMYLCASSLTEDHSYGYTFGSGTRLTVV.

This clonotype was observed at least ten times. The gene calls are TRBV29-1 and TRBJ1-2, with D possibly being TRBD1 (6 bases). The germline V and J ends were trimmed by 6 bases and 4 bases, with 9 bases remaining between them. This CDR3 is 11 amino acids long. Germline CDR1 SQVTM, CDR2 ANQGSEA. The CDR3 loop is CSVQQGYGYTF. DNA for the CDR3: TGCAGCGTCCAACAGGGCTATGGCTACACCTTC. The full variable domain, its missing parts supplied by reference TRBV29-1 and TRBJ1-2, is SAVISQKPSRDICQRGTSLTIQCQVDSQVTMMFWYRQQPGQSLTLIATANQGSEATYESGFVIDKFPISRPNLTFSTLTVSNMSPEDSSIYLCSVQQGYGYTFGSGTRLTVV.

This chain connects TRBV6-5 to TRBJ1-4; tentatively, D is TRBD1 (5 bases). Trimming took off 6 bases at V and 12 bases at J, with 11 bases between the two ends. Per germline, CDR1 MNHEY and CDR2 SVGAGI. This CDR3 spans 11 amino acids. The CDR3 sequence: CASSGGVELFF. The DNA of the CDR3 is TGTGCCAGCAGCGGAGGGGTTGAACTGTTTTTT.

This clonotype showed up just a few times. The genes are TRBV5-1 and TRBJ1-4; 8 bases map to TRBD1. The CDR3 is made up of 14 amino acids. Germline V lookup: CDR1 SGHRS, CDR2 YFSETQ. The V and J ends lost 6 bases and 3 bases, in that order; junction bases with no gene match: 4. The CDR3 is CASTTGVSNEKLFF. CDR3 bases: TGCGCCAGCACGACAGGGGTATCTAATGAAAAACTGTTTTTT.

The CDR3 here is CASNLAGGVGELFF. The CDR3 bases are TGTGCCAGCAACCTAGCGGGAGGAGTCGGGGAGCTGTTTTTT. J is TRBJ2-2 and V is TRBV6-5; 11 bases are a match to TRBD2. The germline CDR1 and CDR2 sequences are MNHEY and SVGAGI. The J segment lost 7 bases and the V segment lost 7 bases, leaving 5 bases of the junction unmatched. The CDR3 loop spans 14 amino acids.

With regard to this clonotype: This may be a read error, as it is one base from a much larger clone. The V call is TRBV29-1, the J call TRBJ1-2; D gene uncertain. The CDR3 is 12 amino acids. Looked up from germline, CDR1 is SQVTM and CDR2 is ANQGSEA. The V end lost 2 bases, the J end lost 5 bases, and 9 bases lay between the germline ends. Here the CDR3 reads CSVENILYGYTF. CDR3 in DNA: TGCAGCGTTGAAAATATCTTATATGGCTACACCTTC.

In this sample, this clonotype turned up many times. The junction departs from germline at one end; a sequencing error may be responsible. The chain has TRBV7-6 and TRBJ2-5; perhaps D is TRBD1 or TRBD2 (5 bases each). CDR3 length: 16 residues. CDR1 is SGHVS and CDR2 is FNYEAQ in the germline V gene. Here the CDR3 DNA reads TGTGCTAGCAGCTTGGGGGTAGCGCGCGACAAAGAGACCCAGTACTTC. As protein: CASSLGVARDKETQYF.

The table lists this clonotype with a few counts. The genes are TRBV6-9 and TRBJ1-1, with 7 bases matching TRBD1. Per germline, CDR1 MNHGY and CDR2 SVAAGI. The CDR3 consists of 14 residues. V was clipped by 6 bases and J by 1 base; unmatched bases: 5. The CDR3 DNA reads as TGTGCCAGCAGAGCAGGGGGGGAGAACACTGAAGCTTTCTTT. Its protein is CASRAGGENTEAFF.

This chain joins TRBV6-5 and TRBJ1-2; 8 nucleotides line up with TRBD1. Losses at the gene ends were 0 bases for V and 4 bases for J; bases not matched to a gene: 10. The CDR3 sequence is 17 residues long. Looked up from germline, CDR1 is MNHEY and CDR2 is SVGAGI. Written as DNA, the CDR3 is TGTGCCAGCAGTTACTCGAGTGCAGGGGGCGGTGGCTATGGCTACACCTTC. Its protein is CASSYSSAGGGGYGYTF.

This clonotype was recorded many times. The V gene is TRBV10-2, the J gene TRBJ1-1; D is unresolved. The CDR3 totals 14 residues. Trimming cost V 6 bases and J 1 base, with 12 bases left between them. The V gene's germline CDR1 is WSHSY and CDR2 SAAADI. The CDR3, as DNA: TGCGCCAGCAGGGAGACATCTCAGAACACTGAAGCTTTCTTT. Translating gives CASRETSQNTEAFF.

This clonotype was counted only a few times. The chain combines TRBV7-9 with TRBJ1-5; the match to TRBD1 covers 10 bases. This CDR3 is 16 amino acids long. V shed 3 bases and J 5 bases; nucleotides not matched to a gene: 7. Germline V lookup: CDR1 SEHNR, CDR2 FQNEAQ (reference sequence). The CDR3 DNA reads TGTGCCAGCAGCTTCGAAACCGGGACAGGGGATCAGCCCCAGCATTTT. Its translation is CASSFETGTGDQPQHF. Full variable domain (remainder filled in from reference TRBV7-9 and TRBJ1-5): DTGVSQNPRHKITKRGQNVTFRCDPISEHNRLYWYRQTLGQGPEFLTYFQNEAQLEKSRLLSDRFSAERPKGSFSTLEIQRTEQGDSAMYLCASSFETGTGDQPQHFGDGTRLSIL.

The rearrangement joins TRBV7-9 to TRBJ2-2; 7 bases line up with TRBD2. V dropped 5 bases and J dropped 5; count of bases not matched to a gene: 23. The CDR3 length is 20 residues. The V gene's germline CDR1 is SEHNR and CDR2 FQNEAQ (reference sequence). CDR3 DNA: TGTGCCAGCAGCCCTACCGGGACCCGGCGCGGGAGTCGGTGGACCGGGGAGCTGTTTTTT. This gives the protein CASSPTGTRRGSRWTGELFF. The entire variable domain, with the rest obtained from reference TRBV7-9 and TRBJ2-2, is as follows: DTGVSQNPRHKITKRGQNVTFRCDPISEHNRLYWYRQTLGQGPEFLTYFQNEAQLEKSRLLSDRFSAERPKGSFSTLEIQRTEQGDSAMYLCASSPTGTRRGSRWTGELFFGEGSRLTVL.

The chain links TRBV10-2 to TRBJ1-2; D perhaps matches TRBD1 (6 bases). Trimming removed 0 bases from V and 1 base from J, with 12 bases in between. CDR1 WSHSY and CDR2 SAAADI come from the germline V gene. The CDR3 spans 16 residues. CDR3 coding DNA: TGCGCCAGCAGTGAGTCCGGTGGCAGGGGTAACTATGGCTACACCTTC. Translated, it gives CASSESGGRGNYGYTF.

This clonotype was counted only a few times. The chain has TRBV19 and TRBJ1-5, with 7 bases aligning to TRBD1. The junction had 4 bases not matched to a gene; V was cut back by 2 bases and J by 3 bases. The CDR3 runs 15 residues. CDR1 is LNHDA and CDR2 is SQIVND in the germline V gene (reference sequence). Here the CDR3 reads CASSILTGPNQPQHF. The CDR3 nucleotides read TGTGCCAGTAGTATACTGACAGGGCCCAATCAGCCCCAGCATTTT.

This clonotype was observed at least ten times. The genes are TRBV10-3 and TRBJ1-2; the match to TRBD1 covers 7 bases. Unmatched junction bases numbered 11, after V lost 10 bases and J lost 6 bases. This CDR3 comprises 13 residues. Germline CDR1 is ENHRY and CDR2 is SYGVKD. The CDR3: CATAVTGEDGYTF. DNA for the CDR3: TGTGCCACGGCGGTCACAGGGGAGGATGGCTACACCTTC.